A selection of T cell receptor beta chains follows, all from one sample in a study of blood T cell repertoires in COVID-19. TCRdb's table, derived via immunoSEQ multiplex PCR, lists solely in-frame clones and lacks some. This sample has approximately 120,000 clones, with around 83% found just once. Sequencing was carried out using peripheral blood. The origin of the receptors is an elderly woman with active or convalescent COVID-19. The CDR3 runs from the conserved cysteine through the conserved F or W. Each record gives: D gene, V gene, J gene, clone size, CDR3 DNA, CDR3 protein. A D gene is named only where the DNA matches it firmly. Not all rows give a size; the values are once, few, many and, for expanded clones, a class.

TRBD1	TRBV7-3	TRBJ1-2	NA	TGTGCCAGCAGCTTGACAGGGGCTGGCTACACCTTC	CASSLTGAGYTF
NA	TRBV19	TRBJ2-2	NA	TGTGCCAGTAGTCCTTGGACTCAACTAGGGACCGGGGAGCTGTTTTTT	CASSPWTQLGTGELFF
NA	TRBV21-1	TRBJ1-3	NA	TGTGCCAGCAGCAAAGGGAGGGAACCTGGAAACACCATATATTTT	CASSKGREPGNTIYF
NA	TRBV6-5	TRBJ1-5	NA	TGTGCCAGCAGTTTGGCGGGGGGCAATCAGCCCCAGCATTTT	CASSLAGGNQPQHF
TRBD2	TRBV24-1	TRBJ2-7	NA	TGTGCCACCAGTGATCCGGGGGGCTACGAGCAGTACTTC	CATSDPGGYEQYF
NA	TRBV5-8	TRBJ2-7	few	TGTGCCAGCAGTTTCCAGGGTATAACCGGCGAGCAGTACTTC	CASSFQGITGEQYF
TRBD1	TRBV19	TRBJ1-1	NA	TGTGCCAGTAGTCCCTTTTCCGGGACAGCGAACACTGAAGCTTTCTTT	CASSPFSGTANTEAFF
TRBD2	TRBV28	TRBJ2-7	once	TGTGCCAGCAGTCTAACGACTAGCGGGAGGGGAGAGCAGTACTTC	CASSLTTSGRGEQYF
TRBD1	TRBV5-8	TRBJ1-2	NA	TGTGCCAGCAGCCCAGGGGGTTTTGATGGCTACACCTTC	CASSPGGFDGYTF
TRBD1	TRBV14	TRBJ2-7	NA	TGTGCCAGCAGCCCGGACAGGGTATTTCGAGAGCAGTACTTC	CASSPDRVFREQYF
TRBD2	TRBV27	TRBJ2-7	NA	TGTGCCAGCAGCAGCGGGATGGGCCACGAGCAGTACTTC	CASSSGMGHEQYF
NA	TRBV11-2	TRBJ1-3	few	TGTGCCAGCAGCCGCGTCTCTGGAAACACCATATATTTT	CASSRVSGNTIYF
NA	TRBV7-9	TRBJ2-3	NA	TGTGCCAGCAGCTTAAGCTCGGGAGTGCGGACAGATACGCAGTATTTT	CASSLSSGVRTDTQYF
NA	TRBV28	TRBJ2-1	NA	TGTGCCAGCTGGACAGCCTCCTACAATGAGCAGTTCTTC	CASWTASYNEQFF
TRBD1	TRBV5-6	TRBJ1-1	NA	TGTGCCAGCAGCTTGTCGGGACAGGGCTTGTATGCTTTCTTT	CASSLSGQGLYAFF
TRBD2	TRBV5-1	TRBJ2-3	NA	TGCGCCAGCACTTACTTAAAGACTAGCGGGTCCGGCACAGATACGCAGTATTTT	CASTYLKTSGSGTDTQYF
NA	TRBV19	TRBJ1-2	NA	TGTGCCAGTTCCCAGGGAAAGTTTTCTGGCTACACCTTC	CASSQGKFSGYTF
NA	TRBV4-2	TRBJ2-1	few	TGTGCCAGCAGCCAAACGCAGGGACTGAACTCCTACAATGAGCAGTTCTTC	CASSQTQGLNSYNEQFF
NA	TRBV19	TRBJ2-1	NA	TGTGCCAGTAGTACCGGGGGTTACAATGAGCAGTTCTTC	CASSTGGYNEQFF
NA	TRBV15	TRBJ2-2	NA	TGTGCCACCAGCCCATCAGGGAGGATGGGGCTGTTTTTT	CATSPSGRMGLFF
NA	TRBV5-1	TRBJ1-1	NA	TGCGCCAGCAGCCGAGGACAGACGAACACTGAAGCTTTCTTT	CASSRGQTNTEAFF
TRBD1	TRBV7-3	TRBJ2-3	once	TGTGCCAGCAGCTCGGGACAGATCACAGATACGCAGTATTTT	CASSSGQITDTQYF
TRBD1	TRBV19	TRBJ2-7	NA	TGTGCCAGTAAGAACAGGGGGCTGGACGAGCAGTACTTC	CASKNRGLDEQYF
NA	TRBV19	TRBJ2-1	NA	TGTGCCAGTAGTCGGTTTGGCCGGGGCTACAATGAGCAGTTCTTC	CASSRFGRGYNEQFF
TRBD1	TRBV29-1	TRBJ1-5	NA	TGCAGCGTGGGACAGGGAGAAGGTAGCCCCCAGCATTTT	CSVGQGEGSPQHF
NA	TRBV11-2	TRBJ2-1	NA	TGTGCCAGCAGCCTTCGCGGGACTCCTGAGCCGTTATCGTTCTTC	CASSLRGTPEPLSFF
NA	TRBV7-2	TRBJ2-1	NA	TGTGCCAGCAGCTTAAGGGCAGGGGAGGGCAATGAGCAGTTCTTC	CASSLRAGEGNEQFF
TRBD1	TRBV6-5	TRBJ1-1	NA	TGTGCCAGCATTGCCAGGGGGTTAAGCACTGAAGCTTTCTTT	CASIARGLSTEAFF
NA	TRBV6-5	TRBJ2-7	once	TGTGCCATCCCACGGGCGGGAAAGGGGCAGTACTTC	CAIPRAGKGQYF
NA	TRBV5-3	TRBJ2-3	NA	TGTGCCAGAAGGAGGACCCGAACGGAGGACTTTCCGGATACGCAGTATTTT	CARRRTRTEDFPDTQYF
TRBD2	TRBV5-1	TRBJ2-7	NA	TGCGCCAGCAGCTGGGGACTAGCGGGGGAAAACGAGCAGTACTTC	CASSWGLAGENEQYF
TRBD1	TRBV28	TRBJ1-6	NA	TGTGCCAGCAGGAAGACAGGGGGGGGATCACCCCTCCACTTT	CASRKTGGGSPLHF
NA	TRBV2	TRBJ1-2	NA	TGTGCCAGCAGTGAAGCTGGCAGGGGAAACTATGGCTACACCTTC	CASSEAGRGNYGYTF
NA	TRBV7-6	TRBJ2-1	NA	TGTGCCAGCAGCTTAGCGGTGGCCAATGAGCAGTTCTTC	CASSLAVANEQFF
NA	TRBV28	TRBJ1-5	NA	TGTGCCAGCAGTCCGCCCCAGAGCAATCAGCCCCAGCATTTT	CASSPPQSNQPQHF
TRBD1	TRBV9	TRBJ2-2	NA	TGTGCCAGCAGCGTAGGGGGACAGGGCCCCGGGGAGCTGTTTTTT	CASSVGGQGPGELFF
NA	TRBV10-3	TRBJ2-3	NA	TGTGCCATCAGTGAGTCGACGCGGGCCACAGATACGCAGTATTTT	CAISESTRATDTQYF
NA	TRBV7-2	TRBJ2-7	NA	TGTGCCAGCAGCCCCTACCGGGAGAGAAGCTACGAGCAGTACTTC	CASSPYRERSYEQYF
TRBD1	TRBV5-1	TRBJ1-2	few	TGCGCCAGCAGCTTGGCTTTGGGACAGCCCGCTAACTATGGCTACACCTTC	CASSLALGQPANYGYTF
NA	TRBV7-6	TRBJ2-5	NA	TGTGCCAGCAGCTTAGGGCTAGCTGTAGAGACCCAGTACTTC	CASSLGLAVETQYF
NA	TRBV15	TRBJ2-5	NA	TGTGCCACCAGCAGAGATCGAGGGCACCAAGAGACCCAGTACTTC	CATSRDRGHQETQYF
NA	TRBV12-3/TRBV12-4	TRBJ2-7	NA	TGTGCCAGCAAGCCGGGACTCTTCTACGAGCAGTACTTC	CASKPGLFYEQYF
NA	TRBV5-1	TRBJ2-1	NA	TGCGCCAGCAGCTCCTATAAAACACTAGAATCCAATGAGCAGTTCTTC	CASSSYKTLESNEQFF
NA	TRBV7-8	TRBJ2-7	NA	TGTGCCAGCAGCTCGGCAACCGGGGGTATCTACGAGCAGTACTTC	CASSSATGGIYEQYF
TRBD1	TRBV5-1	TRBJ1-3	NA	TGCGCCAGCAGCTTGGGGACAGGCGCCTACCTCTCTGGAAACACCATATATTTT	CASSLGTGAYLSGNTIYF
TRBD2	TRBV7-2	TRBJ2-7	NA	TGTGCCAGCAGCTTATCCCCCGCCGGATTCAGCGGGAGGGAGCAGTACTTC	CASSLSPAGFSGREQYF
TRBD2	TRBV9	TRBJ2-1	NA	TGTGCCAGCAGCCCCGGGACTACGGGCTACAATGAGCAGTTCTTC	CASSPGTTGYNEQFF
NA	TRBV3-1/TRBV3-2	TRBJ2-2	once	TGTGCCAGCAGCCACCGCAAGTTCGGCGGGAACACCGGGGAGCTGTTTTTT	CASSHRKFGGNTGELFF
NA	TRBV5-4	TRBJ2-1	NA	TGTGCCAGCAGCAACCGTGCGGGGAGGCTTTACAATGAGCAGTTCTTC	CASSNRAGRLYNEQFF
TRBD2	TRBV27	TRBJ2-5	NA	TGTGCCGCCTCCGCCCGGTGGGCTAGCGGGAAGGAGACCCAGTACTTC	CAASARWASGKETQYF